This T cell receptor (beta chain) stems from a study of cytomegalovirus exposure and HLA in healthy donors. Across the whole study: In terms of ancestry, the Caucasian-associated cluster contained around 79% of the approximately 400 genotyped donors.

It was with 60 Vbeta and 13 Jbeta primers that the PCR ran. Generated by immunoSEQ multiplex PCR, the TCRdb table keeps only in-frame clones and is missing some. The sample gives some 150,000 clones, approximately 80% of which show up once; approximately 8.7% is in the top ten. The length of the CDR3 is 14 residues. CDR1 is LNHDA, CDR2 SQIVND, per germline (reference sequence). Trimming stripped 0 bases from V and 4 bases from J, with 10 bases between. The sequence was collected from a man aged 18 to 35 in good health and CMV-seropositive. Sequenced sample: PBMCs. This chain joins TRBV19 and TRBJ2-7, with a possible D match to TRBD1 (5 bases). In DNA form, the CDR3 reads TGTGCCAGTAGTATAGATCGAACAGGATACGAGCAGTACTTC. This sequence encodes CASSIDRTGYEQYF.